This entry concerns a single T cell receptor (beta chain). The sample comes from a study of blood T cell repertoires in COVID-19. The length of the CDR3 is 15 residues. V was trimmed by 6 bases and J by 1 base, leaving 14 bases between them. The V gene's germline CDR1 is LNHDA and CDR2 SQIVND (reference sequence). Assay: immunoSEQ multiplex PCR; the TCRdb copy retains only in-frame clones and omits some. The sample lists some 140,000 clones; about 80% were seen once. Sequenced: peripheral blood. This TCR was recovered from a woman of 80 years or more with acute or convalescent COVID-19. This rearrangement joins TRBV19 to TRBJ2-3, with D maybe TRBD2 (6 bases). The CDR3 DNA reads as TGTGCCAGTAGCCCTGGGACTTTCGGCACAGATACGCAGTATTTT. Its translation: CASSPGTFGTDTQYF.